This T cell receptor (beta chain) was sequenced in a study of blood T cells in healthy people across ages. About the study: Template switching captured about one barcoded beta molecule per two T cells.

A second PCR, run for about 6 to 11 cycles, used a sample-barcoded 5' primer plus a J-beta primer mix. TCRdb passed the 5' RACE reads through MiXCR, listing each CDR3 protein once. The table includes 850,000 to 1,000,000 distinct CDR3 sequences, 51% detected once. Regarding this clonotype: What it binds is not known.

Notes on the study in general: Unsorted PBMC material precluded a definitive naive versus antigen-experienced comparison. There was a strong correlation between TCR beta diversity and naive T cell percentage.

Germline-derived CDR1 and CDR2 are DFQATT and SNEGSKA (reference sequence). Trimming shortened V by 4 bases and J by 2 bases, and 15 bases separated the two germline ends. This CDR3 spans 14 amino acids. Aged roughly 6 to 100, donors were systemically healthy Caucasians from Russia. This TCR came from a woman in her sixties in good health. Sequencing was performed on blood. The V gene is TRBV20-1, the J gene TRBJ2-7; D could derive from TRBD1 or TRBD2 (6 bases each). CDR3 protein: CSATGGRAAYEQYF. The CDR3 DNA reads as TGCAGTGCTACTGGGGGGCGGGCCGCCTACGAGCAGTACTTC.